The 10 T cell receptor beta chains reported below all come from one sample, sequenced in a study of T cell responses to AZD1222 COVID-19 vaccine. Data came from immunoSEQ multiplex PCR; TCRdb stores just in-frame clones and leaves some out. The table lists under 250,000 clones, more than 85% of them singletons. The specimen was peripheral blood, collected on day 0 of MenACWY control vaccination. Receptors originate from an adult in good health.

The chain combines TRBV4-1 with TRBJ1-2, with D tentatively TRBD1 (5 bases). CDR3 length equals 15 residues. Germline V gene lookup returns CDR1 MGHRA and CDR2 YSYEKL. Trimming stripped 0 bases from V and 4 bases from J, with 12 bases between. The CDR3 spells CASSQDGAGRYGYTF. The DNA for the CDR3 is TGCGCCAGCAGCCAAGATGGGGCAGGACGCTATGGCTACACCTTC.

This clone was seen a handful of times. J is TRBJ1-5 and V is TRBV7-8; 7 positions match TRBD1. V trimming: 1 base; J trimming: 7 bases; junction bases outside the gene matches: 10. Per the germline V gene, CDR1 is SGHVS and CDR2 is FQNEAQ. The CDR3 consists of 16 residues. The CDR3 nucleotides are TGTGCCAGCAGCTTAGGATCAGGGGGGACGAAGCAGCCCCAGCATTTT. Translation: CASSLGSGGTKQPQHF.

The chain uses TRBV29-1 and TRBJ1-1; a possible D gene is TRBD1 (6 bases). Germline CDR1 reads SQVTM; CDR2 reads ANQGSEA. V lost 6 bases to trimming and J lost 4 bases, with 18 bases between them. There are 14 residues in the CDR3. The CDR3, as DNA: TGCAGCGTAGAAAGGGGGGCGATTGGCACTGAAGCTTTCTTT. As protein: CSVERGAIGTEAFF.

This chain connects TRBV5-4 to TRBJ1-2; no firm D call. With 0 bases removed from V and 1 base from J, the gap between germline ends came to 4 bases. CDR3 length: 13 amino acids. CDR1 SGHNT and CDR2 YYREEE come from the germline V gene (reference sequence). Here the CDR3 reads CASSLDGNYGYTF. In DNA form, the CDR3 reads TGTGCCAGCAGCTTGGACGGTAACTATGGCTACACCTTC.

This clone has only a few counts. V gene TRBV30 combines with J gene TRBJ1-5, with D possibly being TRBD1 (5 bases). The CDR3 is made up of 13 amino acids. Trimming shortened V by 3 bases and J by 2 bases, and 8 bases separated the two germline ends. Germline V gene sequence: CDR1 GTSNPN, CDR2 SVGIG (reference sequence). The DNA for the CDR3 is TGTGCCTGGAGCTCAGGGCGCAATCAGCCCCAGCATTTT. The encoded protein is CAWSSGRNQPQHF.

The chain joins TRBV6-5 to TRBJ1-2, with D perhaps TRBD1 (5 bases). V lost 6 bases to trimming and J lost 2 bases, with 13 bases between them. Germline CDR1 is MNHEY and CDR2 is SVGAGI. This CDR3 has 14 residues. The CDR3 region has the DNA TGTGCCAGCAGCCCCCGGGCAGGGAACTATGGCTACACCTTC. The encoded protein is CASSPRAGNYGYTF.

A word on this clone: Additional DNA sequences in this sample encode the identical CDR3. J is TRBJ1-6 and V is TRBV18; TRBD1 agrees at 7 bases. Germline V gene sequence: CDR1 KGHSH, CDR2 LQKENI. This CDR3 has 14 amino acids. V lost 4 bases to trimming and J lost 6 bases; unmatched junction nucleotides: 3. CDR3 DNA sequence: TGTGCCAGCTCACGCGACAGGGCTAATTCACCCCTCCACTTT. Its translation: CASSRDRANSPLHF.

This clone occurred once. The chain couples TRBV5-4 to TRBJ2-2; D might be TRBD2 (6 bases). The CDR3 totals 15 residues. V lost 2 bases and J lost 4, with 12 bases in between. Germline V gene data show CDR1 as SGHNT and CDR2 as YYREEE (reference sequence). The CDR3 sequence: CASSFGTLPTGELFF. DNA for the CDR3: TGTGCCAGCAGCTTCGGGACTCTTCCCACCGGGGAGCTGTTTTTT.

V usage is TRBV6-2 or TRBV6-3 and J usage is TRBJ1-2, with D uncertain. The germline V gene has CDR1 MNHEY and CDR2 SVGEGT. The length of the CDR3 is 13 residues. With 6 bases removed from V and 2 bases from J, the gap between germline ends came to 10 bases. DNA for the CDR3: TGTGCCAGCAGCCTCCAGCCCAACTATGGCTACACCTTC. It translates to CASSLQPNYGYTF.

This clone was detected only once. This chain joins TRBV6-5 and TRBJ1-4; D gene uncertain. V lost 3 bases, J lost 4 bases, and 12 bases lay in between. CDR3 length: 15 amino acids. Looked up from germline, CDR1 is MNHEY and CDR2 is SVGAGI. CDR3 nucleotides: TGTGCCAGCAGTTATGAGGGCCGGGGTAATGAAAAACTGTTTTTT. It codes for CASSYEGRGNEKLFF.